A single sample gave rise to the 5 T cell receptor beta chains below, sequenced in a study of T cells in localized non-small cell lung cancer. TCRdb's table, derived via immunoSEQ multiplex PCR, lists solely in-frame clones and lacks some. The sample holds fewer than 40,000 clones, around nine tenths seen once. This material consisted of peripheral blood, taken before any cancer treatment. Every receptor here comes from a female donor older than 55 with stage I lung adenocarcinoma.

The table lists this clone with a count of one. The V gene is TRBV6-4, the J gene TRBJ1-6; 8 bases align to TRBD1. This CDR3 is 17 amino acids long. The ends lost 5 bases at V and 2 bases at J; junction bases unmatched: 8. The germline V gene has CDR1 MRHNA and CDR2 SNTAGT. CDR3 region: CASSPTEQGAYNSPLHF. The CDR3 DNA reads TGTGCCAGCAGTCCTACTGAACAGGGGGCCTATAATTCACCCCTCCACTTT.

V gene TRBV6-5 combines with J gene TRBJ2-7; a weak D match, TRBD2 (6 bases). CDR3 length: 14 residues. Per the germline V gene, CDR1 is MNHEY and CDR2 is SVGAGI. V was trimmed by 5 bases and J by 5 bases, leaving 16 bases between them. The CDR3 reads CASSLTPGVNEQYF. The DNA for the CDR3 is TGTGCCAGCAGTCTCACTCCGGGAGTCAACGAGCAGTACTTC.

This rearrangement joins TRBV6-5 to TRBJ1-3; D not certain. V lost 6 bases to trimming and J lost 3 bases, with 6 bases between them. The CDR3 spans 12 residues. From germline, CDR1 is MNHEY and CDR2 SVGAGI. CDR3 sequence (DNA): TGTGCCAGCAGATCCAATGGAAACACCATATATTTT. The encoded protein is CASRSNGNTIYF.

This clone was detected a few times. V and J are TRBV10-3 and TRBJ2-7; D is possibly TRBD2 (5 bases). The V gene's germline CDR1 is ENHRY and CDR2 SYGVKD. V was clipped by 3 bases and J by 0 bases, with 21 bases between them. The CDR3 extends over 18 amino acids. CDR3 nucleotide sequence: TGTGCCATCAGTGACCTCTTGAGAGCGGACCTCAGCTCCTACGAGCAGTACTTC. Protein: CAISDLLRADLSSYEQYF.

CDR3 bases: TGTGCCAGCTCACCACGGACAGGAGAAGCTTTCTTT. Encoded protein: CASSPRTGEAFF. The V and J genes are TRBV18 and TRBJ1-1, with 7 nucleotides matching TRBD1. The germline gives CDR1 KGHSH, CDR2 LQKENI. Trimming removed 1 base from V and 8 bases from J; junction bases left unmatched: 1. This CDR3 has 12 amino acids.